This T cell receptor beta chain was documented in a study of patients and donors after allogeneic stem cell transplantation. TCRdb used MiXCR to reprocess the RT-PCR reads, holding one entry per CDR3 protein. The data contain some 24,000 distinct CDR3 sequences, under 55% of them seen just once; the ten biggest clones take up 65% to 85%. Germline loops: CDR1 ENHRY, CDR2 SYGVKD. The CDR3 consists of 14 residues. V gave up 8 bases and J gave up 2 bases; unmatched junction bases: 4. The receptor was derived from a human donor who was either an allogeneic HSCT recipient or a stem cell or donor lymphocyte infusion donor (not recorded which). It is not recorded whose cells these are; they may come from a transplant donor. The specimen was blood, either unsorted or a sorted T cell fraction (not recorded which). This chain joins TRBV10-3 and TRBJ2-3; 10 bases fit TRBD1. CDR3 sequence (DNA): TGTGCCATCGGACAGGGGGGTATCACAGATACGCAGTATTTT. It yields the protein CAIGQGGITDTQYF.